Considering frequency, the clone carrying this TCR beta chain is medium-sized. No antigen is known for it. Sequencing ends 3 residues short of the CDR3 end; the germline J gene provides the rest. Looked up from germline, CDR1 is SGHVS and CDR2 is FNYEAQ. CDR3 length: 18 residues. The V gene end was trimmed by 4 bases and the J gene end by 2 bases; junction bases not matched to a gene: 10. The data were taken from a study of Tregs in tolerant kidney transplant recipients. Measured with immunoSEQ multiplex PCR; TCRdb has only the in-frame clones, and not every one. The listing records about 2,600 clones. FACS sorting followed a roughly six-day coculture of CFSE-labeled recipient PBMCs with irradiated graft donor PBMCs.

The sample was CD8+ T cells from blood cultured with allogeneic cells, taken before the transplant. This sequence joins TRBV7-6 and TRBJ1-5; 11 bases agree with TRBD1. The sequence came from a human patient who received a combined kidney and bone marrow transplant. The part of the CDR3 DNA that was read is TGTGCCAGCAGCTCTTCCCTGGGACAGGGGGTCGGCAATCAGCCC. It is translated as CASSSSLGQGVGNQP. The CDR3, in full, reads CASSSSLGQGVGNQPQHF.